This T cell receptor beta chain was sequenced in a study of T cell clones after liver transplantation. Unstimulated PBMCs were sorted into CD3+CD4+ and CD3+CD8+ populations. This clone was detected a few times. The germline gives CDR1 SGHTA, CDR2 FQGTGA. There are 15 residues in the CDR3. V trimming: 6 bases; J trimming: 2 bases; junction bases outside the gene matches: 7. TCRdb's table, derived via immunoSEQ multiplex PCR, lists solely in-frame clones and lacks some. Of approximately 100,000 clones in the sample, about 86% were seen once. V is TRBV7-3 and J is TRBJ2-1; 7 bases agree with TRBD2. The receptor was isolated from a human patient who received a liver transplant. Certain T cells may be donor cells from the graft. The sequenced sample was CD4+ T cells from blood, obtained around 44 months after liver transplant. CDR3 coding DNA: TGTGCCAGCAGTCGTAGCGGGCTAACCTACAATGAGCAGTTCTTC. It is translated as CASSRSGLTYNEQFF.